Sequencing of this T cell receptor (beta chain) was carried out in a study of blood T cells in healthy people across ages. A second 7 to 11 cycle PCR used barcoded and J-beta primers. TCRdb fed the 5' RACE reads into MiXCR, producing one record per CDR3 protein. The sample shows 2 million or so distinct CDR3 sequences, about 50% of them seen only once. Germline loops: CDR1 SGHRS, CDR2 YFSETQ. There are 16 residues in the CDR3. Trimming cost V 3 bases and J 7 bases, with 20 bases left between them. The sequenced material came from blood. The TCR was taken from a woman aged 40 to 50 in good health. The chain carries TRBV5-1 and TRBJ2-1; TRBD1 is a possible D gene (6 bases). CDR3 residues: CASSSGPGARGNEQFF. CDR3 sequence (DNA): TGCGCCAGCAGCTCAGGTCCAGGGGCCCGTGGGAATGAGCAGTTCTTC. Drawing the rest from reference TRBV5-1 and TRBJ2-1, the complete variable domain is KAGVTQTPRYLIKTRGQQVTLSCSPISGHRSVSWYQQTPGQGLQFLFEYFSETQRNKGNFPGRFSGRQFSNSRSEMNVSTLELGDSALYLCASSSGPGARGNEQFFGPGTRLTVL.